This T cell receptor (beta chain) was identified in a study of T-cell reconstitution after alpha-beta-depleted transplantation in children (dated by TCRdb to about 2016). Regarding the study in general: The study quantitatively tracked T-cell immune reconstitution after TCRalphabeta/CD19-depleted allogeneic hematopoietic cell transplantation in children using TCR repertoire profiling. Results the study describes overall, beyond this receptor: The apparently early recovery of alphabetaT-cell counts about two months after transplant reportedly depended on only several hundred rapidly expanded clones that came from non-depleted graft cells. The high TCRbeta diversity at day 60 in some patients was ascribed to recipient T cells and intrathymic progenitors that had survived conditioning. Hyperexpanded clone frequencies declined over subsequent months; after one year, T-cell counts and TCRbeta diversity were mostly attributed to newly produced T cells.

Libraries were built with PCR. For sequencing, an Illumina HiSeq 2500 was employed. Molecular barcoding was employed in the preparation of TCR libraries, with unique molecular identifiers being used to normalize TCRbeta repertoire quantification. TCRdb reworked the public reads: Q25 trimming with fastp, MiXCR clone assembly, productive beta chains retained. CDR3 protein duplicates are merged, each entry listing the most common genes and DNA. Here the sample has about 280,000 distinct CDR3 sequences; around 10% occur a single time. 20% to 25% of the sample rests with the top ten. Concerning this clonotype: The clone's antigen remains unknown. Possible read error: a much larger clone is one base away.

The treatment or condition label here, explained by the study, means: allogeneic hematopoietic cell transplantation with graft depleted of TCRalphabeta T cells and CD19 B cells. Transplant recipients were children who received TCRalphabeta/CD19-depleted allogeneic hematopoietic cell grafts. The source of this sequence is a male patient aged 2-15 years who had a stem cell transplant for chronic granulomatous disease, so the T cells may come from the graft donor. This specimen consisted of peripheral blood, obtained 180 days after TCRalphabeta/CD19-depleted stem cell transplant.

The DNA sequence follows: TGTGCCAGCAGTCCCCTGGACAGGGAGTTGACCATATATTTT. Its translation reads: CASSPLDRELTIYF. The chain couples TRBV28 to TRBJ1-3; 8 middle bases align to TRBD1. The germline V gene supplies CDR1 MDHEN and CDR2 SYDVKM. The CDR3, cysteine through phenylalanine, is 14 amino acids long. Kept here is only the CDR3 DNA, which spans 42 bases and is read in frame from base 1. V is cut back by 5 bases and J by 10 bases, with 10 bases in the junction unmatched.